The 7 T cell receptor beta chains below were found in one sample sequenced in a study of blood T cell repertoires in COVID-19. Only in-frame clones appear in the TCRdb table, and some are missing; sequencing was by immunoSEQ multiplex PCR. Of tens of thousands of clones listed, 70% to 90% are singletons. What was sequenced was peripheral blood. These receptor sequences come from a woman aged 70-85 years with active COVID-19.

The CDR3 region has the DNA TGTGCCAGCAGCCCTCGCTCGGGTTCGGTGTTCACCGGGGAGCTGTTTTTT. It codes for CASSPRSGSVFTGELFF. The chain uses TRBV9 and TRBJ2-2, with unresolved D. The CDR3 spans 17 residues. The germline gives CDR1 SGDLS, CDR2 YYNGEE. Trimming stripped 4 bases from V and 4 bases from J, with 20 bases between.

V gene TRBV11-3 combines with J gene TRBJ2-2; D uncertain. This CDR3 contains 14 residues. V shed 5 bases and J shed 4 bases, with 11 bases lying between them. The V gene's germline CDR1 is SGHNT and CDR2 YENEEA. CDR3 region: CASSARQATGELFF. CDR3 bases: TGTGCCAGCAGCGCACGACAAGCCACCGGGGAGCTGTTTTTT.

In its sample, this clone was seen once. The rearrangement uses TRBV18 and TRBJ1-1; D is possibly TRBD1 (5 bases). The CDR3 totals 14 residues. V dropped 6 bases and J dropped 1 base, with 12 bases sitting between them. In germline, CDR1 is KGHSH, CDR2 LQKENI. The CDR3 here is CASSRDQGNTEAFF. DNA for the CDR3: TGTGCCAGCTCGCGCGATCAGGGGAACACTGAAGCTTTCTTT.

This clone appeared a few times. The sample holds other DNA sequences that translate to the same CDR3. CDR3 DNA: TGTGCCAGCAGTTACAACGGGGCCTACAATGAGCAGTTCTTC. Translated, it gives CASSYNGAYNEQFF. This chain uses TRBV6-6 with TRBJ2-1; possible D gene TRBD2, 5 bases. Trimming stripped 2 bases from V and 2 bases from J, with 7 bases between. CDR1 and CDR2 (germline): MNHNY, SVGAGI (reference sequence). This CDR3 spans 14 amino acids.

The chain carries TRBV11-3 and TRBJ1-1; no clear D. The CDR3 totals 12 residues. The V gene lost 5 bases and the J gene lost 8 bases, with 12 bases spanning the gap. Germline CDR1 and CDR2: SGHNT and YENEEA. CDR3 DNA: TGTGCCAGCAGCAATCCCAGCGGGGAAGCTTTCTTT. It codes for CASSNPSGEAFF.

V usage is TRBV2 and J usage is TRBJ1-2; D not resolved. Germline CDR1 reads SNHLY; CDR2 reads FYNNEI. V was shortened by 1 base and J by 4 bases, with 7 bases between the two germline ends. The CDR3 is made up of 13 amino acids. The DNA of the CDR3 is TGTGCCAGCAGTGAAGAAACAGTCTATGGCTACACCTTC. This sequence encodes CASSEETVYGYTF.

This rearrangement joins TRBV19 to TRBJ2-3; 8 bases are a match to TRBD2. Germline V gives CDR1 LNHDA, CDR2 SQIVND (reference sequence). CDR3 length equals 17 residues. V was clipped by 6 bases and J by 3 bases; unmatched bases: 14. This chain's CDR3 is CASSPRGFSGGTDTQYF. Written as DNA, the CDR3 is TGTGCCAGTAGCCCCCGGGGATTCAGCGGGGGAACAGATACGCAGTATTTT.